These 28 T cell receptor beta chains were sequenced from one sample in a study of blood T cell repertoires in COVID-19. The data were produced by immunoSEQ multiplex PCR, yet TCRdb's version contains in-frame clones alone and is incomplete. Seen here are 50,000 or so clones, around 79% observed once, and the top ten hold about 25%. Material for sequencing was peripheral blood. Receptor source: a man aged 65 to 85 with acute or convalescent COVID-19.

This chain joins TRBV3-1 (or the pseudogene TRBV3-2) and TRBJ2-5; no definite D call. This CDR3 comprises 13 residues. CDR1 and CDR2 from the germline V gene are LGHDT and YNNKEL (reference sequence). V dropped 4 bases and J dropped 5 bases, with 11 bases sitting between them. The CDR3 region is CASSPIGDETQYF. In nucleotides, the CDR3 is TGTGCCAGCAGCCCCATAGGAGACGAGACCCAGTACTTC.

The chain carries TRBV18 and TRBJ2-3; maybe TRBD2 (6 bases). The CDR3 totals 18 residues. Trimming removed 0 bases at V and 0 bases at J, with 16 bases between. Germline V gene lookup returns CDR1 KGHSH and CDR2 LQKENI. CDR3 in DNA: TGTGCCAGCTCACCACCGACCTGGGCAGGGACTAGCACAGATACGCAGTATTTT. As protein: CASSPPTWAGTSTDTQYF.

The rearrangement links TRBV9 to TRBJ2-2; 7 bases are shared with TRBD1. Germline V lookup: CDR1 SGDLS, CDR2 YYNGEE. CDR3 length: 16 amino acids. After removal of 0 bases from V and 2 bases from J, the junction contained 4 bases not matched to a gene. DNA of the CDR3: TGTGCCAGCAGCGTAGGAGGGGACAGTAACACCGGGGAGCTGTTTTTT. Translated: CASSVGGDSNTGELFF.

The chain is built from TRBV27 and TRBJ2-7; D perhaps matches TRBD1 (6 bases). Trimming took off 3 bases at V and 6 bases at J, with 15 bases between the two ends. The CDR3 sequence is 14 residues long. The germline V gene encodes CDR1 MNHEY and CDR2 SMNVEV (reference sequence). CDR3 nucleotide sequence: TGTGCCAGCAGTTTCGGTCAGGGGACCGTCGAGCAGTACTTC. It yields the protein CASSFGQGTVEQYF.

The chain carries TRBV7-9 and TRBJ1-2; perhaps TRBD1 as D (6 bases). Germline V lookup: CDR1 SEHNR, CDR2 FQNEAQ (reference sequence). The V gene lost 10 bases and the J gene lost 6 bases, with 9 bases spanning the gap. The CDR3 is made up of 10 amino acids. The chain's CDR3 is CATSGDGYTF. In nucleotides, the CDR3 is TGTGCCACCTCAGGGGATGGCTACACCTTC.

The chain carries TRBV30 and TRBJ1-1, with D perhaps TRBD1 (5 bases). The CDR3 loop spans 13 amino acids. V lost 3 bases and J 4 bases, leaving 12 bases between the germline ends. Germline lookup yields CDR1 GTSNPN and CDR2 SVGIG (reference sequence). CDR3 bases: TGTGCCTGGAGGCAGGGTCGTGGCACTGAAGCTTTCTTT. Its translation: CAWRQGRGTEAFF.

This clone was found a few times. The gene calls are TRBV28 and TRBJ1-5, with a tentative D call TRBD1 (6 bases). The CDR3 extends over 14 amino acids. V was pared by 6 bases and J by 3 bases, with 12 bases between. Looked up from germline, CDR1 is MDHEN and CDR2 is SYDVKM. DNA for the CDR3: TGTGCCAGCAGACCGGACAGCTACAATCAGCCCCAGCATTTT. It translates to CASRPDSYNQPQHF.

This clone was seen a single time. CDR3 bases: TGTGCCAGCAGTTTACAGGCTAGCGGATCGGGGCAGTATTTT. The encoded protein is CASSLQASGSGQYF. The V gene is TRBV27, the J gene TRBJ2-3, with 7 bases aligning to TRBD2. Per the germline V gene, CDR1 is MNHEY and CDR2 is SMNVEV (reference sequence). The CDR3 is made up of 14 amino acids. V was clipped by 2 bases and J by 11 bases; unmatched bases: 10.

The genes are TRBV5-5 and TRBJ1-2, with 8 bases fitting TRBD1. V trimming: 2 bases; J trimming: 3 bases; junction bases outside the gene matches: 6. Germline V gene sequence: CDR1 SGHKS, CDR2 YYEKEE (reference sequence). The CDR3 has 15 residues. The CDR3 spells CASSFQGASDYGYTF. CDR3 sequence (DNA): TGTGCCAGCAGCTTCCAGGGGGCTTCGGACTATGGCTACACCTTC.

The chain combines TRBV30 with TRBJ1-5, with 8 nucleotides matching TRBD1. J lost 8 bases, V lost 3 bases, and 6 bases had no gene match. The CDR3 has 13 amino acids. Germline V gene lookup returns CDR1 GTSNPN and CDR2 SVGIG (reference sequence). CDR3 in DNA: TGTGCCTGGAGCGCAGGGGGCAGTGAGCCCCAGCATTTT. This sequence encodes CAWSAGGSEPQHF.

Here the CDR3 DNA reads TGTGCCATCGGGGCGGTCGATGAGCAGTTCTTC. Amino acids: CAIGAVDEQFF. This chain uses TRBV10-3 with TRBJ2-1; D may be TRBD1 (5 bases). The CDR3 runs 11 residues. Germline values: CDR1 ENHRY, CDR2 SYGVKD. The V and J ends lost 8 bases and 8 bases respectively, with 10 bases between them.

In its sample, this clone was seen a few times. J is TRBJ2-5 and V is TRBV5-1; 11 bases map to TRBD2. The CDR3 sequence is 15 residues long. The V segment lost 2 bases and the J segment 7 bases; nucleotides outside the gene matches: 7. The germline gives CDR1 SGHRS, CDR2 YFSETQ. The CDR3 DNA follows: TGCGCCAGCAGCTTACTAGCGGGAGATGAGGTGACCCAGTACTTC. As protein: CASSLLAGDEVTQYF.

The chain combines TRBV5-1 with TRBJ2-7, with 11 bases aligning to TRBD2. CDR3 size: 14 residues. The ends lost 5 bases at V and 5 bases at J; junction bases unmatched: 6. Germline V CDR1 and CDR2: SGHRS, YFSETQ. CDR3 in amino acids: CASSPSGGRDEQYF. The CDR3, as DNA: TGCGCCAGCAGTCCTAGCGGGGGGAGAGACGAGCAGTACTTC.

This clone turned up a few times. The J gene is TRBJ2-1, the V gene TRBV7-6, with 7 positions matching TRBD1. Germline V lookup: CDR1 SGHVS, CDR2 FNYEAQ. The CDR3 sequence is 14 residues long. V gave up 3 bases and J gave up 8 bases; unmatched junction bases: 7. DNA for the CDR3: TGTGCCAGCAGCTTCCGGGACAGAGGCGATGAGCAGTTCTTC. Amino acids: CASSFRDRGDEQFF.

The gene calls are TRBV9 and TRBJ2-1, with a possible D match to TRBD2 (6 bases). The germline V and J ends were trimmed by 0 bases and 7 bases, with 14 bases remaining between them. CDR3 length equals 15 residues. The germline gives CDR1 SGDLS, CDR2 YYNGEE. CDR3 in amino acids: CASSVGGGAGNEQFF. The CDR3 DNA follows: TGTGCCAGCAGCGTAGGAGGCGGGGCCGGAAATGAGCAGTTCTTC.

The rearrangement links TRBV4-3 to TRBJ1-1; no clear D gene. The CDR3 sequence is 15 residues long. V was shortened by 1 base and J by 3 bases, with 12 bases between the two germline ends. Germline CDR1 and CDR2: LGHNA and YSLEER. As DNA, the CDR3 is TGCGCCAGCAGCCAAGGTGCGACGGAGTACACTGAAGCTTTCTTT. Its protein product is CASSQGATEYTEAFF.

The chain couples TRBV27 to TRBJ1-6; tentative D call: TRBD1 (6 bases). Germline CDR1 is MNHEY and CDR2 is SMNVEV (reference sequence). The V end was cut by 0 bases, the J end by 9 bases, with 18 bases between. The CDR3 is made up of 17 amino acids. The CDR3 DNA is TGTGCCAGCAGTTTATCCATATGGACAGCTACTTTTTCACCCCTCCACTTT. As protein: CASSLSIWTATFSPLHF.

This chain uses TRBV6-5 with TRBJ2-2; the D gene is possibly TRBD2 (5 bases). The V gene lost 9 bases and the J gene lost 5 bases, with 13 bases spanning the gap. The CDR3 totals 13 residues. Germline lookup yields CDR1 MNHEY and CDR2 SVGAGI. Here the CDR3 DNA reads TGTGCCAGTCCCGGGGAAGGAACCGGGGAGCTGTTTTTT. Translating gives CASPGEGTGELFF.

This clone appeared once. This sequence joins TRBV30 and TRBJ1-6, with 10 bases aligning to TRBD1. V lost 3 bases and J lost 5; bases outside the gene matches: 4. The CDR3 consists of 15 residues. From germline, CDR1 is GTSNPN and CDR2 SVGIG (reference sequence). The CDR3 loop reads CAWRDRGLNNSPLHF. The CDR3 nucleotides read TGTGCCTGGAGAGACAGGGGGCTAAATAATTCACCCCTCCACTTT.

This chain joins TRBV9 and TRBJ2-6, with D possibly matching TRBD1 (5 bases). Germline V gene lookup returns CDR1 SGDLS and CDR2 YYNGEE. V shed 7 bases and J shed 1 base, with 6 bases lying between them. This CDR3 contains 13 residues. CDR3: CASAGSGANVLTF. The CDR3 coding sequence is TGTGCCAGCGCAGGGTCTGGGGCCAACGTCCTGACTTTC.

The chain employs TRBV6-1 and TRBJ1-2; perhaps TRBD1 as D (5 bases). Germline loops: CDR1 MNHNS, CDR2 SASEGT. Trimming took 2 bases from V and 8 from J, leaving 9 bases between them. The CDR3 runs 12 residues. CDR3 amino acids: CASSEQGRGYTF. The CDR3 DNA is TGTGCCAGCAGTGAACAGGGTCGCGGCTACACCTTC.

The J gene is TRBJ1-5, the V gene TRBV19; 9 bases align to TRBD1. The germline V gene encodes CDR1 LNHDA and CDR2 SQIVND (reference sequence). This CDR3 comprises 15 residues. The trim removed 5 bases at V and 3 bases at J, leaving 5 bases unmatched. CDR3 bases: TGTGCCAGTAGTCTCGGACAGGGGAACAATCAGCCCCAGCATTTT. This encodes CASSLGQGNNQPQHF.

The chain has TRBV11-3 and TRBJ2-1, with 10 positions matching TRBD2. Germline V gives CDR1 SGHNT, CDR2 YENEEA. The CDR3 covers 17 residues. Trimming removed 5 bases from V and 2 bases from J; junction bases left unmatched: 9. CDR3 in DNA: TGTGCCAGCAGCCCCCAAATACTAGCGGGACCCTACAATGAGCAGTTCTTC. As protein: CASSPQILAGPYNEQFF.

The rearrangement uses TRBV29-1 and TRBJ2-5; 9 nucleotides line up with TRBD1. Germline V gene data show CDR1 as SQVTM and CDR2 as ANQGSEA. Losses at the gene ends were 7 bases for V and 4 bases for J; bases not matched to a gene: 7. The length of the CDR3 is 13 residues. CDR3 nucleotides: TGCAGCGCTCGGGACAGGGTAGGAGAGACCCAGTACTTC. It is translated as CSARDRVGETQYF. The whole variable domain, filled in from reference TRBV29-1 and TRBJ2-5, reads SAVISQKPSRDICQRGTSLTIQCQVDSQVTMMFWYRQQPGQSLTLIATANQGSEATYESGFVIDKFPISRPNLTFSTLTVSNMSPEDSSIYLCSARDRVGETQYFGPGTRLLVL.

This chain uses TRBV7-3 with TRBJ2-1, with TRBD1 matching 8 bases. J lost 4 bases, V lost 4 bases, and 9 bases had no gene match. Germline CDR1 is SGHTA and CDR2 is FQGTGA. The CDR3 extends over 16 amino acids. CDR3 nucleotide sequence: TGTGCCAGCAGCTCCAACCAGGGGGCGCGGTACAATGAGCAGTTCTTC. It yields the protein CASSSNQGARYNEQFF. Together with reference TRBV7-3 and TRBJ2-1, the CDR3 gives the full variable domain: GAGVSQTPSNKVTEKGKYVELRCDPISGHTALYWYRQSLGQGPEFLIYFQGTGAADDSGLPNDRFFAVRPEGSVSTLKIQRTERGDSAVYLCASSSNQGARYNEQFFGPGTRLTVL.

The chain employs TRBV18 and TRBJ1-1; TRBD1 matches at 9 bases. With 4 bases clipped from V and 1 base from J, the junction kept 7 bases outside the gene matches. This CDR3 is 16 amino acids long. Germline V CDR1 and CDR2: KGHSH, LQKENI. The CDR3 spells CASSRRDRGWNTEAFF. The DNA for the CDR3 is TGTGCCAGCTCACGAAGAGACAGGGGGTGGAACACTGAAGCTTTCTTT.

J is TRBJ2-5 and V is TRBV7-6; 9 nucleotides agree with TRBD1. The CDR3 length is 15 residues. Germline loops: CDR1 SGHVS, CDR2 FNYEAQ. The junction had 5 bases not matched to a gene; V was cut back by 6 bases and J by 0 bases. In DNA form, the CDR3 reads TGTGCCAGCAGGACCCGACAGGGGGACCAAGAGACCCAGTACTTC. Translation gives CASRTRQGDQETQYF.

The genes are TRBV18 and TRBJ2-1, with 9 bases matching TRBD2. This CDR3 comprises 16 residues. Losses at the gene ends were 0 bases for V and 9 bases for J; bases not matched to a gene: 9. The germline V gene has CDR1 KGHSH and CDR2 LQKENI. The CDR3 sequence: CASSPPNSGGLGEQFF. DNA for the CDR3: TGTGCCAGCTCACCACCGAACAGCGGGGGGCTAGGTGAGCAGTTCTTC.